This TCR beta chain was obtained from a study of T-cell memory formation after mild COVID-19. This clonotype was detected only a few times. UMIs and sample barcodes were carried by the TCR alpha and TCR beta cDNA libraries that 5'RACE produced using constant-segment primers. Via MiXCR, TCRdb re-called the 5' RACE reads, giving one row per CDR3 protein. The table records some 210,000 distinct CDR3 sequences, around 20% of them present only once. Germline CDR1 MGHRA, CDR2 YSYEKL. The ends were cut back, 0 bases at V and 7 bases at J, with 19 bases in the middle. CDR3 length: 16 amino acids. The sample comprised PBMCs or a T cell subset sorted from them (not recorded which). The chain combines TRBV4-1 with TRBJ2-7; possible D gene TRBD1, 5 bases. The TCR comes from an adult woman who had mild COVID-19 (a few samples of this study predate the infection). Cell type and time point are not known. CDR3: CASSQELGASRREQYF. CDR3 nucleotides: TGCGCCAGCAGCCAAGAGTTAGGGGCCTCTCGAAGGGAGCAGTACTTC.